The source of this T cell receptor beta chain is a study of CD8+ T cells in alopecia areata. Study overall: The graft donors were approximately 6-13-month-old C3H/HeJ mice with spontaneous alopecia, and their skin went to approximately 7-11-week-old female C3H/HeJ mice.

Germline V gene lookup returns CDR1 NSHNY and CDR2 SYGAGN. Trimming left V 0 bases short and J 0 bases short, with 12 bases between. The CDR3 has 17 residues. Reverse transcription of extracted RNA yielded cDNA, which provided the sequencing template. Some clones are missing from TCRdb's copy, which holds only in-frame ones; the method was immunoSEQ multiplex PCR. The repertoire consists of around 290,000 clones, none detected only once. Whole-study results and caveats: Besides other cells, scalp samples also yield sequences of resident alphabeta T cells from normal skin. Compared with normal scalp, lesional scalp had higher clonality and more expanded CD8+ clones.

After pooling, cutaneous lymph node cells were sorted with CD4, CD8alpha, NKG2D, NKG2ACE and other markers. The sample holds a few counts of this clone. Its matching antigen is unknown. Gene names and germline refer to mouse. The read comes to an end 4 residues before the CDR3 does, leaving the germline J gene to fill in the end. The sequence came from a C3H/HeJ mouse with alopecia areata. MHC haplotype of the strain: H2-k. Sequences were obtained from CD4+ T cells sorted from a lymph node. The gene calls are TRBV13-1 and TRBJ2-2; no firm D call. CDR3 bases read: TGTGCCAGCAGTGATGCGGTGGGTTTTGCAAACACCGGG. Protein: CASSDAVGFANTG. The CDR3, in full, reads CASSDAVGFANTGQLYF.